Following are 16 T cell receptor beta chains from one sample sequenced in a study of T cell changes during pregnancy in multiple sclerosis. Data came from immunoSEQ multiplex PCR; TCRdb stores just in-frame clones and leaves some out. The data hold 55,000 to 85,000 clones, with about 92% observed a single time. This sample comprised peripheral blood, obtained in the third trimester of pregnancy. The receptors originated from a female donor with multiple sclerosis, enrolled in a pregnancy study.

This clone was detected only once. This rearrangement joins TRBV11-1 to TRBJ2-3; TRBD2 aligns across 9 bases. After removal of 1 base from V and 15 bases from J, the junction contained 11 bases not matched to a gene. This CDR3 comprises 14 residues. CDR1 is SGHAT and CDR2 is FQDESV in the germline V gene (reference sequence). CDR3 nucleotide sequence: TGTGCCAGCAGCTTAGGGGAGGGCGGGAGGGCCCAATATTTT. Protein sequence: CASSLGEGGRAQYF.

The V and J genes are TRBV27 and TRBJ2-5; 9 nucleotides agree with TRBD1. The DNA end is more similar to TRBJ2-7, so the J call may be wrong. Germline CDR1 reads MNHEY; CDR2 reads SMNVEV (reference sequence). The CDR3 is 14 amino acids. The CDR3 DNA reads as TGTGCCAGCAGGCCGGGACAGGGACGGTACGAGCAGTACTTC. This codes for CASRPGQGRYEQYF.

V is TRBV18 and J is TRBJ2-7; D is undetermined. The CDR3 runs to 11 residues. Germline assignment: CDR1 KGHSH and CDR2 LQKENI. The V and J ends lost 6 bases and 1 base respectively, with 4 bases between them. The CDR3 sequence: CASSLSYEQYF. In DNA form, the CDR3 reads TGTGCCAGCTCCCTATCCTACGAGCAGTACTTC.

The CDR3 sequence is CASSLTGRGTDTQYF. CDR3 nucleotide sequence: TGTGCCAGCAGCTTAACCGGGAGAGGCACAGATACGCAGTATTTT. The chain uses TRBV5-4 and TRBJ2-3; a weak D match, TRBD2 (6 bases). The germline V gene encodes CDR1 SGHNT and CDR2 YYREEE (reference sequence). The CDR3 runs to 15 residues. Trimming took 2 bases from V and 1 from J, leaving 11 bases between them.

The chain carries TRBV18 and TRBJ2-5; D might be TRBD2 (5 bases). V lost 3 bases to trimming and J lost 5 bases, with 19 bases between them. The CDR3 consists of 16 residues. The germline V gene encodes CDR1 KGHSH and CDR2 LQKENI. The CDR3 coding sequence is TGTGCCAGCTCACCCCCGTCGGGGAGAAGAATGGAGACCCAGTACTTC. Its translation is CASSPPSGRRMETQYF.

The rearrangement joins TRBV13 to TRBJ2-3, with 10 bases that match TRBD2. Trimming removed 0 bases from V and 4 bases from J; junction bases left unmatched: 7. Germline V gene sequence: CDR1 PRHDT, CDR2 FYEKMQ (reference sequence). The CDR3 has 17 residues. Here the CDR3 DNA reads TGTGCCAGCAGCTTAGGAGCGGGAGGGAGTCGCGCAGATACGCAGTATTTT. It translates to CASSLGAGGSRADTQYF.

The genes are TRBV2 and TRBJ2-2; 13 bases are a match to TRBD2. V shed 8 bases, J shed 5 bases, and the junction held 8 bases outside the gene matches. This CDR3 region has 16 residues. Looked up from germline, CDR1 is SNHLY and CDR2 is FYNNEI. The CDR3 nucleotides read TGTGCCAGCTCAGGACTAGCGGGAGCCGGGACCGGGGAGCTGTTTTTT. It encodes CASSGLAGAGTGELFF.

This chain links TRBV4-3 with TRBJ1-2; TRBD1 agrees at 8 bases. J lost 4 bases, V lost 0 bases, and 4 bases had no gene match. The length of the CDR3 is 15 residues. Germline V gives CDR1 LGHNA, CDR2 YSLEER. The CDR3 sequence is CASSQDRGPSYGYTF. CDR3 in DNA: TGCGCCAGCAGCCAAGACAGGGGGCCGAGCTATGGCTACACCTTC.

This clone came up once. V is TRBV4-2 and J is TRBJ2-5; TRBD2 matches 10 bases. The CDR3 runs to 14 residues. V trimming: 1 base; J trimming: 4 bases; junction bases outside the gene matches: 0. CDR1 and CDR2 from the germline V gene are LGHNA and YNFKEQ. CDR3 loop: CASSQGLAGETQYF. As DNA, the CDR3 is TGTGCCAGCAGCCAAGGACTAGCGGGAGAGACCCAGTACTTC.

V and J are TRBV4-2 and TRBJ2-4; D remains ambiguous. The CDR3 sequence is 17 residues long. Germline CDR1 and CDR2: LGHNA and YNFKEQ. Deletions cut 1 base from V and 0 bases from J, with 13 bases between. CDR3 bases: TGTGCCAGCAGCCAAGTTATAACAGTCCCAGCCAAAAACATTCAGTACTTC. Translated: CASSQVITVPAKNIQYF.

This chain joins TRBV29-1 and TRBJ2-3; 8 nucleotides line up with TRBD2. The V gene end was trimmed by 4 bases and the J gene end by 5 bases; junction bases not matched to a gene: 8. Per the germline V gene, CDR1 is SQVTM and CDR2 is ANQGSEA. This CDR3 has 14 residues. CDR3: CSVGAGLAGDTQYF. The CDR3 region has the DNA TGCAGCGTTGGGGCCGGGCTAGCGGGAGATACGCAGTATTTT.

This chain joins TRBV28 and TRBJ2-7; 10 bases are shared with TRBD2. This CDR3 comprises 16 residues. CDR1 and CDR2 from the germline V gene are MDHEN and SYDVKM. Trimming at V came to 2 bases and at J to 6 bases, leaving 10 bases not matched to a gene. CDR3 in amino acids: CASSLNGLAGAGEQYF. Written as DNA, the CDR3 is TGTGCCAGCAGTTTAAATGGGCTAGCGGGAGCAGGCGAGCAGTACTTC.

This clone has just one count. The chain joins TRBV21-1 to TRBJ1-2. TRBV21-1 is an annotated pseudogene. The CDR3 extends over 15 amino acids. CDR3 DNA sequence: TGTGCCAGCAGCACCCGTTACAAGGGACTCTATGGCTACACCTTC. It translates to CASSTRYKGLYGYTF.

The chain couples TRBV5-1 to TRBJ1-1; 7 positions agree with TRBD1. Germline lookup yields CDR1 SGHRS and CDR2 YFSETQ. V was pared by 2 bases and J by 10 bases, with 8 bases of the junction left unmatched. This CDR3 has 13 residues. The CDR3 spells CASSFGQGERAFF. For the CDR3, the DNA is TGCGCCAGCAGCTTTGGCCAGGGGGAGCGAGCTTTCTTT.

V is TRBV5-6 and J is TRBJ2-5; TRBD1 aligns across 7 bases. V shed 0 bases, J shed 4 bases, and the junction held 0 bases outside the gene matches. This CDR3 is 13 amino acids long. The germline CDR1 and CDR2 sequences are SGHDT and YYEEEE. The CDR3 loop reads CASSLDRGETQYF. DNA of the CDR3: TGTGCCAGCAGCTTGGACAGGGGAGAGACCCAGTACTTC.

V gene TRBV4-2 combines with J gene TRBJ2-7, with unresolved D. Germline V gene lookup returns CDR1 LGHNA and CDR2 YNFKEQ. The CDR3 sequence is 13 residues long. Trimming pared 1 base from V and 9 bases from J, leaving 13 bases between. The CDR3 region is CASSQGSSTAQYF. CDR3 DNA: TGTGCCAGCAGCCAAGGATCGAGTACAGCGCAGTACTTC.